This is a list of T cell receptor beta chains from one sample in a study of T-cell reconstitution after alpha-beta-depleted transplantation in children. TCRdb reprocessed the PCR reads with MiXCR, giving one entry per CDR3 protein. The sample lists roughly 500,000 distinct CDR3 sequences, about an eighth seen once, with around 6.1% in the top ten. The sample was PBMCs from the stem cell graft donor, taken from the stem cell graft. These receptors all stem from a human donor who donated a stem cell graft to a child with combined immunodeficiency. CDR3s include the opening cysteine and the closing phenylalanine or tryptophan. The order of the fields is CDR3 protein, CDR3 DNA, J gene, D gene, V gene, clone size. The D gene is left open where the match is weak. Clone sizes are given selectively: once, few, many, or a class where the clone is expanded.

CASSFGGGAAGELFF TGTGCCAGCAGCTTCGGCGGGGGGGCCGCCGGGGAGCTGTTTTTT TRBJ2-2 TRBD2 TRBV11-2 -
CASSYSRQGMSEAFF TGTGCCAGCAGTTACTCGAGGCAGGGGATGTCTGAAGCTTTCTTT TRBJ1-1 - TRBV6-5 -
CASSYSPSGGYYEQYF TGTGCCAGCAGTTACTCCCCTAGCGGGGGGTACTACGAGCAGTACTTC TRBJ2-7 TRBD2 TRBV6-5 few
CASSLRGTGSGELFF TGTGCCAGCAGTTTACGGGGGACCGGGAGCGGGGAGCTGTTTTTT TRBJ2-2 - TRBV27 many
CSARDKSIPYNEQFF TGCAGTGCTAGAGATAAGAGCATACCCTACAATGAGCAGTTCTTC TRBJ2-1 - TRBV20-1 -
CASSYDLVYEQYF TGTGCCAGCAGTTACGACCTTGTATACGAGCAGTACTTC TRBJ2-7 - TRBV28 few
CSARRQAVGSPLHF TGCAGTGCTAGAAGACAGGCGGTGGGTTCACCCCTCCACTTT TRBJ1-6 - TRBV20-1 few
CATTNGRGNDTEAFF TGTGCCACCACCAACGGGCGAGGGAATGACACTGAAGCTTTCTTT TRBJ1-1 - TRBV24-1 -
CSARGGGPSTDTQYF TGCAGTGCTAGAGGGGGAGGGCCTAGCACAGATACGCAGTATTTT TRBJ2-3 TRBD2 TRBV20-1 many
CASSYWGTPSSYEQYF TGTGCCAGCAGTTACTGGGGGACCCCCAGCTCCTACGAGCAGTACTTC TRBJ2-7 - TRBV6-2/TRBV6-3 -
CASSLLVAGGAGELFF TGTGCCAGCAGCTTATTAGTAGCGGGGGGCGCCGGGGAGCTGTTTTTT TRBJ2-2 TRBD2 TRBV7-2 many
CASSPRWGFLEQYF TGTGCCAGCAGCCCCCGATGGGGGTTTCTCGAGCAGTACTTC TRBJ2-7 - TRBV7-9 few
CASTQDNYNEQFF TGTGCCAGCACTCAAGACAACTACAATGAGCAGTTCTTC TRBJ2-1 - TRBV6-2/TRBV6-3 few
CSAGGQGVEKLFF TGCAGTGCTGGGGGACAGGGGGTGGAAAAACTGTTTTTT TRBJ1-4 TRBD1 TRBV20-1 few
CASSSSWGAGSNQPQHF TGTGCCAGCAGCTCCAGCTGGGGAGCTGGGAGCAATCAGCCCCAGCATTTT TRBJ1-5 - TRBV7-9 few
CASSPRDAGARGQYF TGTGCCAGCTCACCTCGGGACGCTGGGGCCCGGGGGCAGTACTTC TRBJ2-7 - TRBV18 -
CSVHTGTLQETQYF TGCAGCGTTCATACCGGGACTCTTCAAGAGACCCAGTACTTC TRBJ2-5 - TRBV29-1 few
CASSLEDGPYEQYF TGTGCCAGCAGTCTAGAGGACGGCCCCTACGAGCAGTACTTC TRBJ2-7 - TRBV6-4 many
CASSVTGAMVETQYF TGTGCCAGCAGCGTAACGGGGGCGATGGTAGAGACCCAGTACTTC TRBJ2-5 - TRBV9 -
CARGPGHEQFF TGTGCCAGGGGCCCCGGTCATGAGCAGTTCTTC TRBJ2-1 - TRBV5-4 -
CASSLFVGTGPPNSNIQYF TGTGCCAGCAGTTTGTTCGTCGGGACAGGGCCCCCCAATTCTAACATTCAGTACTTC TRBJ2-4 TRBD1 TRBV28 -
CASSIRGPWDTQYF TGTGCCAGCAGTATCAGGGGGCCGTGGGATACGCAGTATTTT TRBJ2-3 TRBD1 TRBV12-3/TRBV12-4 few
CATSRDLAGDIYEQYF TGTGCCACCAGCAGAGACCTAGCGGGGGATATATACGAGCAGTACTTC TRBJ2-7 TRBD2 TRBV15 -
CASSFFQGSIYGYTF TGTGCCAGCAGCTTTTTTCAGGGTTCCATCTATGGCTACACCTTC TRBJ1-2 - TRBV7-9 few
CASSPILAGGRTGELFF TGTGCCAGCAGCCCAATACTAGCGGGGGGGCGTACCGGGGAGCTGTTTTTT TRBJ2-2 TRBD2 TRBV7-2 many
CAWGQGLIEQYF TGTGCCTGGGGACAGGGTCTGATCGAGCAGTACTTC TRBJ2-7 TRBD1 TRBV30 few
CASSHTMRRSGVPDTQYF TGTGCCAGCAGCCATACGATGCGACGCAGCGGGGTCCCAGATACGCAGTATTTT TRBJ2-3 TRBD2 TRBV14 -
CASSFEGGEKLFF TGCGCCAGCAGCTTCGAGGGTGGGGAAAAACTGTTTTTT TRBJ1-4 - TRBV5-1 many
CASSQEPPGDSYEQYF TGCGCCAGCAGCCAAGAACCGCCTGGGGACTCCTACGAGCAGTACTTC TRBJ2-7 - TRBV4-3 many
CASSQDRAGNSPLHF TGCGCCAGCAGCCAAGATCGAGCGGGGAATTCACCCCTCCACTTT TRBJ1-6 - TRBV4-3 -
CASSPGPGISYEQYF TGTGCCAGCAGCCCAGGTCCAGGGATCTCCTACGAGCAGTACTTC TRBJ2-7 - TRBV7-9 -
CASSLDVVGTNYGYTF TGTGCCAGCAGCTTAGACGTTGTGGGGACCAACTATGGCTACACCTTC TRBJ1-2 - TRBV11-2 few
CASSLTERGPGYEQYF TGTGCCAGCAGCTTAACGGAAAGGGGCCCTGGCTACGAGCAGTACTTC TRBJ2-7 - TRBV7-3 -
CASSKGLAYANGELFF TGTGCCAGCAGCAAAGGACTAGCTTACGCGAACGGGGAGCTGTTTTTT TRBJ2-2 TRBD2 TRBV11-3 -
CASSSRLAGETQYF TGTGCCAGCAGTTCTAGACTAGCAGGAGAGACCCAGTACTTC TRBJ2-5 TRBD2 TRBV11-2 many
CASSLRGALMEPPVSYTF TGCGCCAGCAGCTTGCGGGGCGCTTTGATGGAGCCCCCGGTCAGCTACACCTTC TRBJ1-2 - TRBV5-1 few
CASSLEGDYEQYF TGTGCCAGCAGCTTAGAGGGGGACTACGAGCAGTACTTC TRBJ2-7 - TRBV5-5 -
CASSLAGIEQYF TGTGCCAGCAGTTTGGCCGGTATCGAGCAGTACTTC TRBJ2-7 - TRBV12-3/TRBV12-4 many
CASSLAPGPGAGANVLTF TGCGCCAGCAGCTTGGCCCCGGGTCCAGGGGCTGGGGCCAACGTCCTGACTTTC TRBJ2-6 - TRBV5-1 few
CASSPARQGRGNEQFF TGCGCCAGCAGCCCCGCTCGACAGGGAAGAGGGAATGAGCAGTTCTTC TRBJ2-1 TRBD1 TRBV5-1 -
CASSVGRGTNTGELFF TGTGCCAGCAGCGTGGGTAGAGGTACGAACACCGGGGAGCTGTTTTTT TRBJ2-2 - TRBV7-9 few
CASSSTGATETQYF TGTGCCAGCAGCTCGACAGGGGCCACAGAGACCCAGTACTTC TRBJ2-5 TRBD1 TRBV12-3/TRBV12-4 -
CASSFPRDLYEQYF TGCGCCAGCAGCTTCCCTAGGGACCTCTACGAGCAGTACTTC TRBJ2-7 - TRBV5-1 many
CSADLQGNYEQYF TGCAGCGCTGATCTCCAGGGAAACTACGAGCAGTACTTC TRBJ2-7 - TRBV29-1 -
CASRLQGAKYEQYF TGTGCCAGCAGACTACAGGGGGCAAAATACGAGCAGTACTTC TRBJ2-7 TRBD1 TRBV11-2 -
CASSPSLAGAYEQYF TGTGCCAGCAGCCCCTCTCTAGCGGGGGCCTACGAGCAGTACTTC TRBJ2-7 TRBD2 TRBV3-1 -
CSARDRQGERLYEQYF TGCAGTGCTAGAGATCGACAGGGGGAGAGGCTCTACGAGCAGTACTTC TRBJ2-7 TRBD1 TRBV20-1 few
CASSEGFSYYEQYF TGTGCCAGCAGTGAAGGTTTCTCCTACTACGAGCAGTACTTC TRBJ2-7 - TRBV25-1 -
CSVEPRTSYNEQFF TGCAGCGTTGAACCGCGGACTAGCTACAATGAGCAGTTCTTC TRBJ2-1 TRBD2 TRBV29-1 -
CASSLSSGFGGELFF TGTGCCAGCAGTTTATCCTCGGGTTTTGGCGGGGAGCTGTTTTTT TRBJ2-2 - TRBV12-3/TRBV12-4 -
CASSFASVADTQYF TGCGCCAGCAGCTTCGCGAGCGTAGCAGATACGCAGTATTTT TRBJ2-3 - TRBV5-1 many